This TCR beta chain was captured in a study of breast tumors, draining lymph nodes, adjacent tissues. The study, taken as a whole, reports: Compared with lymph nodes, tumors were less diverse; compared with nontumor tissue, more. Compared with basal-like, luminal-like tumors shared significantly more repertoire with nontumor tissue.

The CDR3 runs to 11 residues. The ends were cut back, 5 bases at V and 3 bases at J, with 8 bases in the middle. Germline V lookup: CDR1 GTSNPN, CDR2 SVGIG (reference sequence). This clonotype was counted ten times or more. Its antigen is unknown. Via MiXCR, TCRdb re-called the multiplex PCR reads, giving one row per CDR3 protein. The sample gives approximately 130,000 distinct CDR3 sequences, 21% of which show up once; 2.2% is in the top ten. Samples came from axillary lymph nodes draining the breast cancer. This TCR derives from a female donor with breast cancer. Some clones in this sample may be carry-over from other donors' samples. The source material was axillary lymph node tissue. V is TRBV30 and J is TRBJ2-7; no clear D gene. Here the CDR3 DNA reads TGTGCCTGGTCGGGCCGCTACGAGCAGTACTTC. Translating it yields CAWSGRYEQYF. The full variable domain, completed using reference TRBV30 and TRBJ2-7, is SQTIHQWPATLVQPVGSPLSLECTVEGTSNPNLYWYRQAAGRGLQLLFYSVGIGQISSEVPQNLSASRPQDRQFILSSKKLLLSDSGFYLCAWSGRYEQYFGPGTRLTVT.